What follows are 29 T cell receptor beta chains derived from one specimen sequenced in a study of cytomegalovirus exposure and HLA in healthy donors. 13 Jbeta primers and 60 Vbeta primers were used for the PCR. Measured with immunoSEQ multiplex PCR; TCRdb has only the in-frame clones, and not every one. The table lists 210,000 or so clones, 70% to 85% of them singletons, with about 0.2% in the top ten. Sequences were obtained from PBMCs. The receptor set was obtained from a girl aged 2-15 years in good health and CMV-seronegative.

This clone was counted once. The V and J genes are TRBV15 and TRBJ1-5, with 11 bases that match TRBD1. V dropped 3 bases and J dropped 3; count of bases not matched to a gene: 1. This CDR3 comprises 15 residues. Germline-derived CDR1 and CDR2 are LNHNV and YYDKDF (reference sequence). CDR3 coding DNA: TGTGCCACCAGCAGGGACAGGGGGCACAATCAGCCCCAGCATTTT. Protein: CATSRDRGHNQPQHF. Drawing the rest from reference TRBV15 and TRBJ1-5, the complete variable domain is DAMVIQNPRYQVTQFGKPVTLSCSQTLNHNVMYWYQQKSSQAPKLLFHYYDKDFNNEADTPDNFQSRRPNTSFCFLDIRSPGLGDTAMYLCATSRDRGHNQPQHFGDGTRLSIL.

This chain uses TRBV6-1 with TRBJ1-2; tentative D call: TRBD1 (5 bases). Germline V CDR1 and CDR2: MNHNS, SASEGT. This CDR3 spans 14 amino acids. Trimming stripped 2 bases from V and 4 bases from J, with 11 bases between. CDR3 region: CASSERHDSYGYTF. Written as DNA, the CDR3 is TGTGCCAGCAGTGAACGTCACGACAGCTATGGCTACACCTTC.

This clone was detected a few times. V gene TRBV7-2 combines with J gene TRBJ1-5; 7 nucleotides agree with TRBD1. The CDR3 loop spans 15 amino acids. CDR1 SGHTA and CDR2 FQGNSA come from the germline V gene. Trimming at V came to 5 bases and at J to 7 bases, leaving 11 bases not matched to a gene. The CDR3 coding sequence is TGTGCCAGCAGCATGGAGGGGGCTTGGGGACAGCCCCAGCATTTT. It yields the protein CASSMEGAWGQPQHF. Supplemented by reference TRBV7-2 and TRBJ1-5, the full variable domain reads GAGVSQSPSNKVTEKGKDVELRCDPISGHTALYWYRQSLGQGLEFLIYFQGNSAPDKSGLPSDRFSAERTGGSVSTLTIQRTQQEDSAVYLCASSMEGAWGQPQHFGDGTRLSIL.

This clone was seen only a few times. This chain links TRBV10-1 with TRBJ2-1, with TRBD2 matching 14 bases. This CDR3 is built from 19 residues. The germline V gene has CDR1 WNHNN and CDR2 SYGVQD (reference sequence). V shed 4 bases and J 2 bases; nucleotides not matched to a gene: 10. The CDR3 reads CASSGGLAGVSSAYNEQFF. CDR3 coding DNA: TGCGCCAGCAGTGGGGGACTAGCGGGAGTATCCTCGGCCTACAATGAGCAGTTCTTC.

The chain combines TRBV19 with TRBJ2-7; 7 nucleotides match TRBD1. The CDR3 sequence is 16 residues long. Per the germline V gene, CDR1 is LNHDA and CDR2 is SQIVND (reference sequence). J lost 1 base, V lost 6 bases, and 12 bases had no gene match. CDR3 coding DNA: TGTGCCAGTAGCACCCTTGGGCGACAGGGATCCTACGAGCAGTACTTC. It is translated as CASSTLGRQGSYEQYF.

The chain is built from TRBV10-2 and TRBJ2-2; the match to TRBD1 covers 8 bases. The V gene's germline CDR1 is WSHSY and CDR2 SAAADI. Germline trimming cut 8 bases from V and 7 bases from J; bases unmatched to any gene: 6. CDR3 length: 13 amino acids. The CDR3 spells CASGQGAFGELFF. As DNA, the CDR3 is TGCGCCAGCGGGCAGGGGGCTTTCGGGGAGCTGTTTTTT.

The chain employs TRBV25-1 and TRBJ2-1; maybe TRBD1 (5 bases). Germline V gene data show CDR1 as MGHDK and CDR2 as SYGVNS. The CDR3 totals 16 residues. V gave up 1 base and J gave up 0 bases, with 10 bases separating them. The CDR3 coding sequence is TGTGCCAGCAGTGAATTAAGGGGTAGCTCCTACAATGAGCAGTTCTTC. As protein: CASSELRGSSYNEQFF.

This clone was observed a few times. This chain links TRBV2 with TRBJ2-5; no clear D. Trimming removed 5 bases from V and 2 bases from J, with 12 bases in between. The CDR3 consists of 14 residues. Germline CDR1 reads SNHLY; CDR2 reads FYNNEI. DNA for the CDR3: TGTGCCAGCAGTCCTAACTATTTACAAGAGACCCAGTACTTC. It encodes CASSPNYLQETQYF.

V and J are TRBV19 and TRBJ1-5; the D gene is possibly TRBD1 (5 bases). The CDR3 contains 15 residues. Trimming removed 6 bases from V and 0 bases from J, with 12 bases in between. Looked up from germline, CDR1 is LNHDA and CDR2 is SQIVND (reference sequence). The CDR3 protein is CASRPSGASNQPQHF. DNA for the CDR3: TGTGCCAGTAGGCCGAGCGGGGCTAGCAATCAGCCCCAGCATTTT.

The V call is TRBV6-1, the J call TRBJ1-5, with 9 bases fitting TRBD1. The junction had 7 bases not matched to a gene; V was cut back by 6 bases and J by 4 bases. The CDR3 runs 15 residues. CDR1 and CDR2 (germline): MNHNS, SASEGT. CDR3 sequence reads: CASRSRDRANQPQHF. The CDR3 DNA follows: TGTGCCAGCAGATCCCGGGACAGGGCGAATCAGCCCCAGCATTTT.

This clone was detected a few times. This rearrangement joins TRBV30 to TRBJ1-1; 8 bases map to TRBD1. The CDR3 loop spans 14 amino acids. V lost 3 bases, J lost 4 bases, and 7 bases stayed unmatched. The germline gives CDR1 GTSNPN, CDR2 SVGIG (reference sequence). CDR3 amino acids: CAWSAGGGVTEAFF. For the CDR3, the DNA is TGTGCCTGGAGCGCAGGGGGCGGGGTCACTGAAGCTTTCTTT.

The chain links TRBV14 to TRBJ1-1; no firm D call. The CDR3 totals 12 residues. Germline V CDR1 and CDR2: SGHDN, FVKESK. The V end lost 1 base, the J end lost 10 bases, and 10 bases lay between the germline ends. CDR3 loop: CASSQAGVGAFF. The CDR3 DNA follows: TGTGCCAGCAGCCAAGCCGGGGTTGGAGCTTTCTTT.

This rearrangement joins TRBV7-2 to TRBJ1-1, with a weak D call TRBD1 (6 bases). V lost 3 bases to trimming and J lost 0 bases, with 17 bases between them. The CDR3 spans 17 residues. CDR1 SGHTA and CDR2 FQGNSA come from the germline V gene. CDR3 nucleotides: TGTGCCAGCAGCTTCGCTCAGGGGCGTGGGATGAACACTGAAGCTTTCTTT. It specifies CASSFAQGRGMNTEAFF.

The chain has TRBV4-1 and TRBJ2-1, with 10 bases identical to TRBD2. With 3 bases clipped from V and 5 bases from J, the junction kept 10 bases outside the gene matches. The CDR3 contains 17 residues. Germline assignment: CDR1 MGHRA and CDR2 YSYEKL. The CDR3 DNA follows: TGCGCCAGCAGCCAGGGACTAGCGCGGGTTGGACACAATGAGCAGTTCTTC. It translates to CASSQGLARVGHNEQFF.

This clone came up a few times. The CDR3 sequence is CASSQTGTGRAGTEAFF. The CDR3 bases are TGTGCCAGCAGCCAAACCGGGACAGGGAGGGCAGGCACTGAAGCTTTCTTT. This chain joins TRBV4-2 and TRBJ1-1; 9 positions agree with TRBD1. After removal of 2 bases from V and 4 bases from J, the junction contained 11 bases not matched to a gene. The CDR3 runs 17 residues. The V gene's germline CDR1 is LGHNA and CDR2 YNFKEQ.

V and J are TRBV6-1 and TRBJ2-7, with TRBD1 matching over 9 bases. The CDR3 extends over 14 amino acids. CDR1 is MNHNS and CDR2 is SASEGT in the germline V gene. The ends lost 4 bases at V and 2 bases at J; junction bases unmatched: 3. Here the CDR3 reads CASSGTGATYEQYF. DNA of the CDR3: TGTGCCAGCAGTGGGACAGGGGCTACCTACGAGCAGTACTTC.

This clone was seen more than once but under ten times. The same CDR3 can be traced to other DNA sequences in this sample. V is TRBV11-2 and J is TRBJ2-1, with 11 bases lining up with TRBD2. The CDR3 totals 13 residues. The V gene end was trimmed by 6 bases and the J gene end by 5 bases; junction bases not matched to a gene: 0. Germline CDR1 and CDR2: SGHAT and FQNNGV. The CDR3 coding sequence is TGTGCCAGCAGACTAGCGGGAGACAATGAGCAGTTCTTC. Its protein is CASRLAGDNEQFF.

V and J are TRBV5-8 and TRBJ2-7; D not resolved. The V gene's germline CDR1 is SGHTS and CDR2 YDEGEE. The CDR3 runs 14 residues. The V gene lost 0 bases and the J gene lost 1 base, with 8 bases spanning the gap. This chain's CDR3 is CASSLGQRSYEQYF. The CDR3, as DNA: TGTGCCAGCAGCTTGGGTCAGCGATCCTACGAGCAGTACTTC.

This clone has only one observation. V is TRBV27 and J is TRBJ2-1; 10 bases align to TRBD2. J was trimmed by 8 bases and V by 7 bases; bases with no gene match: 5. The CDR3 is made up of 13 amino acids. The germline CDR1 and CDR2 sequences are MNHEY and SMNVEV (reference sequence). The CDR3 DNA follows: TGTGCCAGCACGGGGCTAGCGGGAGATGAGCAGTTCTTC. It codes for CASTGLAGDEQFF.

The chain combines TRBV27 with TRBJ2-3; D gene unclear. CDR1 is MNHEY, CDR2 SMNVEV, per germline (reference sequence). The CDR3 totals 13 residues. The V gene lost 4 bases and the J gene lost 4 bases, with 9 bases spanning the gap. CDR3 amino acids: CASSSLLPDTQYF. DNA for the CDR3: TGTGCCAGCAGTTCCCTCCTCCCAGATACGCAGTATTTT.

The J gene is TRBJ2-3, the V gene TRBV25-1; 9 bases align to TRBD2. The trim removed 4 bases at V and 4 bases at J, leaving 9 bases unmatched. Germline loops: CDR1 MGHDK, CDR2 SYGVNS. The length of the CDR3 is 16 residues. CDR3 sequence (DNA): TGTGCCAGCAGTGCTCTCCCGGGACTAGCTCCAGATACGCAGTATTTT. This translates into CASSALPGLAPDTQYF.

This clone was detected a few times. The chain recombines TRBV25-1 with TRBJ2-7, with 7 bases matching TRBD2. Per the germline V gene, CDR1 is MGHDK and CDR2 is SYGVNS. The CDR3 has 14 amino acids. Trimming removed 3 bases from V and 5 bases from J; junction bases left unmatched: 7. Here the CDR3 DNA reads TGTGCCAGCAGTGAGGTGGGACTATCGAACGAGCAGTACTTC. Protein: CASSEVGLSNEQYF.

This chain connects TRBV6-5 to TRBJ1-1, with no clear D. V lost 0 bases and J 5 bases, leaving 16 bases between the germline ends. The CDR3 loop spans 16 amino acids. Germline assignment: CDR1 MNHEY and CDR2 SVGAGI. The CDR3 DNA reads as TGTGCCAGCAGTTACTCGAGTTCCTCAACCCCAACTGAAGCTTTCTTT. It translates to CASSYSSSSTPTEAFF.

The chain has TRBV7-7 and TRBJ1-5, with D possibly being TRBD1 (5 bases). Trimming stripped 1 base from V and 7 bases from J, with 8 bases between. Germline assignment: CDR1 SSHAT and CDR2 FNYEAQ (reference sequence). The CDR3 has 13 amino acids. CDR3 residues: CASSLVQGQPQHF. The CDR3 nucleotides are TGTGCCAGCAGCTTAGTTCAGGGCCAGCCCCAGCATTTT.

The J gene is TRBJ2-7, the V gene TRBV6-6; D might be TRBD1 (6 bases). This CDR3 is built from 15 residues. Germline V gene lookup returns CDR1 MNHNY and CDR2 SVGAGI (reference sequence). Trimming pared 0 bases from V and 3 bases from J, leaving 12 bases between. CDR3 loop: CASSYSGEGVYEQYF. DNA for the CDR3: TGTGCCAGCAGTTACTCGGGTGAGGGGGTCTACGAGCAGTACTTC.

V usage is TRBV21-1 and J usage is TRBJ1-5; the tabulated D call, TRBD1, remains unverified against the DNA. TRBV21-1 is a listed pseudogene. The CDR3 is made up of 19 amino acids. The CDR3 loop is CASSKEGQGGFHSNQPQHF. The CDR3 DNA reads TGTGCCAGCAGCAAAGAAGGACAGGGAGGGTTTCATAGCAATCAGCCCCAGCATTTT.

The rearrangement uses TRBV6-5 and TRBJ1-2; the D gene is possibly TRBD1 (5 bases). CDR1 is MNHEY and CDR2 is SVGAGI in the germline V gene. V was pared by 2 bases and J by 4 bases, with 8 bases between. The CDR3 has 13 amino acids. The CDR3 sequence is CASSYDSIYGYTF. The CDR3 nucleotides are TGTGCCAGCAGTTACGACAGCATCTATGGCTACACCTTC.

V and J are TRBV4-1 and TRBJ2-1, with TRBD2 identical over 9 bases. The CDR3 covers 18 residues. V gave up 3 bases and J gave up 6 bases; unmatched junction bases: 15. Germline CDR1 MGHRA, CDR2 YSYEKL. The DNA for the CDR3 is TGCGCCAGCAGCCATCGCGATGGGCGGCTAGCGGGACTCAATGAGCAGTTCTTC. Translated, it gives CASSHRDGRLAGLNEQFF.

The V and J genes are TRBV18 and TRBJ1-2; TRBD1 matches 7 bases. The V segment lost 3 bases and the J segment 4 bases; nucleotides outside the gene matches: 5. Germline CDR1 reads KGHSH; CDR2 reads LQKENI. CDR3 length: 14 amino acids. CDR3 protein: CASSPSTGTYGYTF. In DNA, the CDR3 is TGTGCCAGCTCACCTTCGACAGGGACCTATGGCTACACCTTC.